Included here is one T cell receptor (beta chain) sequence, with context. Its antigen is undetermined. CDR1 is KGHSH and CDR2 is LQKENI in the germline V gene. The CDR3 sequence is 14 residues long. Trimming at V came to 3 bases and at J to 2 bases, leaving 3 bases not matched to a gene. The sample originates from a study of OX40 agonist ivuxolimab in advanced cancers. Study details: Patients were infused with ivuxolimab every 2 weeks at 0.01 to 10 mg/kg. General observations from the study: Some nonresponders likewise displayed low normalized T-cell clonal expansion.

The table came from immunoSEQ multiplex PCR; TCRdb's copy has only in-frame clones and leaves some out. The table shows 80,000 to 95,000 clones, with around 80% occurring only once. V and J are TRBV18 and TRBJ2-5; 7 nucleotides align to TRBD1. The origin of this receptor is an adult with an advanced solid tumor such as melanoma, head and neck, liver or kidney cancer. Sequencing used CD4+ or CD8+ T cells sorted from blood, obtained in a trial of the OX40 agonist ivuxolimab. The chain's CDR3 is CASSPTGNQETQYF. The CDR3 coding sequence is TGTGCCAGCTCACCGACAGGGAATCAAGAGACCCAGTACTTC.